This TCR beta chain is from a study of shared clonotypes between healthy human individuals. CDR1 LGHNA and CDR2 YSLEER come from the germline V gene. CDR3 size: 14 residues. V was clipped by 0 bases and J by 1 base, with 5 bases between them. The sequencing of unsorted PBMC DNA took place on ten immunoSEQ deep assay plates. Original processing notes: ImmunoSEQ output held junction-only sequences without quality scores, so filtering differed. The table came from immunoSEQ multiplex PCR; TCRdb's copy has only in-frame clones and leaves some out. The V and J calls and clone size are taken from that table; D and trimming were inferred from the DNA. The sample carries about 490,000 clones, 75% to 85% recorded once.

The clonotype comes from a woman aged 35 to 49 in good health. Some clones in this sample may be carry-over from other donors' samples. Sample: PBMCs. The J gene is TRBJ2-3, the V gene TRBV4-3, with no clear D. CDR3 nucleotide sequence: TGCGCCAGCAGCCAAGAGGCTGGCACAGATACGCAGTATTTT. This gives the protein CASSQEAGTDTQYF.